The present T cell receptor (beta chain) was sequenced within a study of T cell responses to AZD1222 COVID-19 vaccine. About the research overall: It was second doses at about 4 or about 12 weeks that were pooled.

Generated by immunoSEQ multiplex PCR, the TCRdb table keeps only in-frame clones and is missing some. In the table there are some 120,000 clones, about nine tenths of which are singletons. The germline V gene encodes CDR1 LNHNV and CDR2 YYDKDF (reference sequence). The CDR3 loop spans 18 amino acids. The junction had 13 bases not matched to a gene; V was cut back by 0 bases and J by 2 bases. Sequencing was performed on peripheral blood, taken on day 0 of AZD1222 vaccination. This clonotype was obtained from an adult in good health. The rearrangement uses TRBV15 and TRBJ2-7; TRBD1 agrees at 7 bases. In nucleotides, the CDR3 is TGTGCCACCAGCAGAGATGTAGAGCGAAGGGACAGCACCTACGAGCAGTACTTC. It encodes CATSRDVERRDSTYEQYF. Full variable domain (remainder filled in from reference TRBV15 and TRBJ2-7): DAMVIQNPRYQVTQFGKPVTLSCSQTLNHNVMYWYQQKSSQAPKLLFHYYDKDFNNEADTPDNFQSRRPNTSFCFLDIRSPGLGDTAMYLCATSRDVERRDSTYEQYFGPGTRLTVT.